Here is one TCR beta chain with its context. This clone appeared a few times. Its cognate antigen has yet to be identified. Base qualities were left out, and no much larger clone turns up one base away. The entire amount of isolated RNA was reverse transcribed using the High Capacity cDNA Reverse Transcription Kit, so the sequenced TCRB transcripts were expressed ones. Naive, central memory and regulatory T cell samples underwent deep immunoSEQ sequencing, averaging about 3.5 million total reads per sample. Sorted cells were lysed in RLT buffer and RNA was extracted with DNase-treated RNeasy Micro or Mini kits, depending on cell number. To prevent cross-contamination, every cell subset was processed on its own, while patient and healthy donor samples were processed together. TCRB sequences were amplified from cDNA with the immunoSEQ multiplex PCR, producing 87-bp fragments spanning the CDR3 region. Sequencing of the amplicons was performed on the Illumina HiSeq platform. For the original study's pipeline: PCR bias was computationally corrected using synthetic template baselines, reads within Hamming distance 2 were collapsed, and singletons that could not be merged were discarded. Reads were aligned against IMGT so that V, D and J genes, CDR3 length and insertions or deletions at six rearrangement sites could be assigned. Within each subset, clonotype counts were normalized to sorted cell number, and only after that were true diversity and Gini coefficients computed with the tcR R package. The overlap coefficient, calculated on TCRB nucleotide sequences, was used to quantify repertoire sharing. Out-of-frame TCRB sequences from naive cells were analyzed as a proxy for the pre-selection repertoire. This immuneACCESS table, as held by TCRdb, lists in-frame sequences with V and J called but not all clones. Of the missing ones, under half trace to an unresolved V gene in checked studies; the others have no known cause. V, J and clone size reflect that table, while D and trimming were determined from the DNA. The sample table holds under 450,000 clones, of which about 14% were seen once. The ten largest clones represent about 0.034% of the sample.

These data are taken from a study of beta chain features in type 1 diabetes listed by TCRdb under 2018. Concerning the study at large: Mean age, gender distribution, total cell number and subset yield were not different between patients and healthy donors. A total of about 100 million sorted cells were examined across all samples, and RNA yield correlated strongly with the number of cells per subset. The study compared TCRB repertoires of sorted circulating CD4+ T cell subsets between recently diagnosed type 1 diabetes patients and matched healthy donors. Regulatory and stem cell-like memory subsets were isolated from only 8 patients and roughly 8 healthy donors, whereas naive and central memory subsets came from all 30 or so donors. Here is what the overall study found, with its caveats: Shorter templates might have been favored by PCR, but patient and control samples were amplified and corrected together, so both groups would have been affected equally by any skew. Because cDNA was sequenced instead of genomic DNA, highly expressing activated cells could be over-represented, though the groups showed no difference in activation or CD3 levels. At VDJ recombination sites, type 1 diabetes patients had fewer insertions and more deleted nucleotides, which implies abnormalities in thymic rearrangement. Type 1 diabetes patients showed a moderate but significant shortening of TCRB CDR3 length in all four CD4+ subsets. Naive, central memory and regulatory TCRB repertoires appeared to be more alike among patients than among healthy donors. Because the HLA sub-analyses included only small numbers of individuals, any influence of HLA type on TCRB rearrangement was left unresolved.

The germline V gene (reference sequence) gives CDR1 as SEHNR and CDR2 as FQNEAQ. Trimming leaves V shorter by 3 bases and J shorter by 5 bases, with the junction holding 4 bases beyond the gene matches. CDR3 length: 14 amino acids, cysteine to phenylalanine. Of all the DNA, just the CDR3 is kept, 42 bases in frame from base 1. Each donor gave one peripheral blood draw, averaging approximately 0.12 L, which was collected into heparinised tubes. A BD FACSAria II was used to sort naive, central memory, regulatory and stem cell-like memory CD4+ T cells with a panel that included CD45RO, CCR7, CD25, CD127, CD95 and CD27. Purity was above 98% for every sorted population. Right away, PBMCs were isolated by Lymphoprep density gradient centrifugation and were stained directly, with no culture step. To minimize batch effects, samples were stained and sorted in pairs, one healthy donor with one patient per experiment.

The TCR comes from a man aged 25-45 years in good health. Sequenced material: naive CD4+ T cells from blood. According to the study, the label for this sample's cell subset or site signals: true naive CD4+ T cells. Recombination connected TRBV7-9 to TRBJ2-5; 9 central bases correspond to TRBD2. The DNA is as follows: TGTGCCAGCAGCTTCCTAGCGGGATGGGAGACCCAGTACTTC. It translates as CASSFLAGWETQYF.